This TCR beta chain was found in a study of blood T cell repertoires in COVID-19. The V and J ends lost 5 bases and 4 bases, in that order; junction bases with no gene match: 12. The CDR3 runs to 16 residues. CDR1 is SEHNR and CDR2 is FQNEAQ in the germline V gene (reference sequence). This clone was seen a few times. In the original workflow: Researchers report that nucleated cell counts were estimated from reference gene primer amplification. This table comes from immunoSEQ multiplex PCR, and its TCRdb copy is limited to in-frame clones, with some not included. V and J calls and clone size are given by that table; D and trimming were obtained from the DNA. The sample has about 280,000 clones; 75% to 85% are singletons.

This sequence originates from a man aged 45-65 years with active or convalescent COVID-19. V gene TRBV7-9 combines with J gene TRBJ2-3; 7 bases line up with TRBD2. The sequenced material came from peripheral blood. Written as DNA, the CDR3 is TGTGCCAGCAGCAGCTTAGTAGTAGCGGGTCCAGATACGCAGTATTTT. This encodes CASSSLVVAGPDTQYF. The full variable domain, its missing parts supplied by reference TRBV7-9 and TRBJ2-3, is DTGVSQNPRHKITKRGQNVTFRCDPISEHNRLYWYRQTLGQGPEFLTYFQNEAQLEKSRLLSDRFSAERPKGSFSTLEIQRTEQGDSAMYLCASSSLVVAGPDTQYFGPGTRLTVL.